The rows below give T cell receptor beta chains drawn from one sample of a study of T cell responses to AZD1222 COVID-19 vaccine. Clones were read by immunoSEQ multiplex PCR, and TCRdb kept only the in-frame ones, dropping some. The sample shows about 110,000 clones, about 95% of them seen only once. Here the sequenced sample was peripheral blood, taken on day 0 of AZD1222 vaccination. The source of these receptors is an adult in good health. Each CDR3 is given with its conserved first and last residue. The D gene is left open where the match is weak. Rows give clone size only sometimes, using once, few, many, or a class for an expanded clone.

j_call v_call clone_size d_call cdr3_nt cdr3_aa
TRBJ2-7 TRBV27 NA TRBD2 TGTGCCAGCAGGGGTAGCGGGAGGGCCTACGAGCAGTACTTC CASRGSGRAYEQYF
TRBJ2-1 TRBV19 once NA TGTGCCAGTAGTATTAGGACGCCAGACAATGAGCAGTTCTTC CASSIRTPDNEQFF
TRBJ2-2 TRBV6-1 NA NA TGTGCCAGCAGTGAAAACACCGGGGAGCTGTTTTTT CASSENTGELFF
TRBJ1-1 TRBV3-1/TRBV3-2 NA NA TGTGCCAGCAGACGTCAGGACGTGAACACTGAAGCTTTCTTT CASRRQDVNTEAFF
TRBJ2-5 TRBV5-1 NA NA TGCGCCAGCAGCGCCCTTCCTCGGGAGACCCAGTACTTC CASSALPRETQYF
TRBJ2-1 TRBV12-3/TRBV12-4 NA NA TGTGCCAGCAGTTCGTCCTGGAATGAGCAGTTCTTC CASSSSWNEQFF
TRBJ2-7 TRBV12-3/TRBV12-4 once NA TGTGCCAGCAGACACTCGGACAGCTACGAGCAGTACTTC CASRHSDSYEQYF
TRBJ1-3 TRBV5-8 NA NA TGTGCCAGCAGCTTGCCTCTTGGAAACACCATATATTTT CASSLPLGNTIYF
TRBJ2-1 TRBV6-5 NA TRBD2 TGTGCCAGCAGTATAGCGGGTCGCCCCTACAATGAGCAGTTCTTC CASSIAGRPYNEQFF
TRBJ2-7 TRBV28 NA NA TGTGCCAGCAGTCCCTTAGAATCCTCGAGCTCCTACGAGCAGTACTTC CASSPLESSSSYEQYF
TRBJ2-2 TRBV6-2/TRBV6-3 NA NA TGTGCCAGCAGCCCTGGGATGGGCGAGAACACCGGGGAGCTGTTTTTT CASSPGMGENTGELFF
TRBJ1-1 TRBV19 NA NA TGTGCCAGTAGACAGGGTATGACTGAAGCTTTCTTT CASRQGMTEAFF
TRBJ2-5 TRBV15 NA NA TGTGCCACCAGCAGAGTGGGGGACACCCAAGAGACCCAGTACTTC CATSRVGDTQETQYF
TRBJ2-1 TRBV29-1 NA NA TGCAGCGTTGCTATAGCGCGGGCCTACAATGAGCAGTTCTTC CSVAIARAYNEQFF
TRBJ2-5 TRBV15 NA NA TGTGCCACCAGCAGAGATCGGGCACACGCCAAAGAGACCCAGTACTTC CATSRDRAHAKETQYF
TRBJ2-6 TRBV29-1 NA NA TGCAGCGGCTTTCACTCTGGGGCCAACGTCCTGACTTTC CSGFHSGANVLTF
TRBJ1-5 TRBV19 NA NA TGTGCCAGTGGGGCAGGGGCCGGTCAGCCCCAGCATTTT CASGAGAGQPQHF
TRBJ1-6 TRBV6-5 NA NA TGTGCCAGCAGGGGGGGGTTCGATTCACCCCTCCACTTT CASRGGFDSPLHF
TRBJ2-1 TRBV20-1 NA NA TGCAGTGCTTTAGGGCTTCAGGGGCAGTTCTTC CSALGLQGQFF
TRBJ1-1 TRBV25-1 NA NA TGTGCCAGCAGAGGAGGTCAGGTGAACACTGAAGCTTTCTTT CASRGGQVNTEAFF
TRBJ1-1 TRBV5-1 NA NA TGCGCCAGCAGCTATGGACAGCAGAACACTGAAGCTTTCTTT CASSYGQQNTEAFF
TRBJ2-7 TRBV3-1/TRBV3-2 NA TRBD1 TGTGCCAGCAGCCAAGTGACAGGGGGCGAGCAGTACTTC CASSQVTGGEQYF
TRBJ1-2 TRBV3-1/TRBV3-2 NA NA TGTGCCAGCGGGGGCATCAACTATGGCTACACCTTC CASGGINYGYTF
TRBJ2-5 TRBV19 once NA TGTGCCAGTAGTATAGGCGGGGGCCCTCGGGAGACCCAGTACTTC CASSIGGGPRETQYF
TRBJ2-5 TRBV7-2 NA TRBD2 TGTGCCAGCAGCTTAACTAGCGGGAGGACGGAGACCCAGTACTTC CASSLTSGRTETQYF
TRBJ1-2 TRBV7-9 NA NA TGTGCCAGCAGCTTAGACTGGGCAGGGTATGGCTACACCTTC CASSLDWAGYGYTF
TRBJ1-5 TRBV2 NA NA TGTGCCAGCAGCCTTACACGGGGGGCGAATCAGCCCCAGCATTTT CASSLTRGANQPQHF
TRBJ2-5 TRBV3-1/TRBV3-2 few NA TGTGCCAGCAGCCAATCAGGGTTTGATAGAGAGACCCAGTACTTC CASSQSGFDRETQYF
TRBJ2-5 TRBV15 once TRBD2 TGTGCCACCAGGGTAGACCTAGCGGGGGGAACAGAGACCCAGTACTTC CATRVDLAGGTETQYF
TRBJ1-6 TRBV6-5 NA TRBD1 TGTGCCAGCACCCGGGGACAGGGTAATTCACCCCTCCACTTT CASTRGQGNSPLHF
TRBJ1-5 TRBV3-1/TRBV3-2 NA NA TGTGCCAGCAGCGCCCGCCCAGGGTTTAGCAATCAGCCCCAGCATTTT CASSARPGFSNQPQHF
TRBJ1-2 TRBV28 NA NA TGTGCCAGCGAGTCGTCGGACGGAACTGGGGTTGGCTACACCTTC CASESSDGTGVGYTF
TRBJ1-1 TRBV12-3/TRBV12-4 once NA TGTGCCAGCACCCCGGGGCCCAACACTGAAGCTTTCTTT CASTPGPNTEAFF
TRBJ2-1 TRBV7-2 NA NA TGTGCCAGCAGCTCCACGGGAGCCTCGGGGGATGAGCAGTTCTTC CASSSTGASGDEQFF
TRBJ1-5 TRBV12-3/TRBV12-4 NA NA TGTGCCAGCAGTTGGGGTTTTGAGCCCCAGCATTTT CASSWGFEPQHF
TRBJ1-1 TRBV6-2/TRBV6-3 few NA TGTGCCAGCAGTTCGCTCAGGTTTATGAACACTGAAGCTTTCTTT CASSSLRFMNTEAFF
TRBJ1-2 TRBV28 NA TRBD1 TGTGCCAGCGGCGGGACAGTGATCCCAGGGCACTATGGCTACACCTTC CASGGTVIPGHYGYTF
TRBJ1-1 TRBV29-1 NA TRBD1 TGCAGCGTTGAAGTCCCGGACAGGGGGACTGAAGCTTTCTTT CSVEVPDRGTEAFF
TRBJ1-4 TRBV7-9 NA TRBD1 TGTGCCAGCAGCTTAGGGACAGGAGAAGATAATGAAAAACTGTTTTTT CASSLGTGEDNEKLFF
TRBJ2-7 TRBV2 NA TRBD2 TGTGCCAGCAGTCTCGGACTAGCGTTGAGCTCCTACGAGCAGTACTTC CASSLGLALSSYEQYF
TRBJ2-7 TRBV27 NA NA TGTGCCAGCAGTGTCTCGGGGCATACCTACGAGCAGTACTTC CASSVSGHTYEQYF
TRBJ1-6 TRBV19 few TRBD1 TGTGCCAGTAGTGATGGGACAGGGGGTAATTCACCCCTCCACTTT CASSDGTGGNSPLHF
TRBJ2-2 TRBV25-1 NA TRBD1 TGTGCCAGCAGTGAGGTGTTTGGGACAGCGAACACCGGGGAGCTGTTTTTT CASSEVFGTANTGELFF
TRBJ1-5 TRBV12-3/TRBV12-4 NA NA TGTGCCAGCAGCGGGATCGGGTCCCAGCATTTT CASSGIGSQHF
TRBJ1-1 TRBV19 NA NA TGTGCCAGTAGTATACCGGCCGGAACCACCACTGAAGCTTTCTTT CASSIPAGTTTEAFF
TRBJ1-5 TRBV6-5 NA NA TGTGCCAGCAGGGGCCCGGGGGGCGGCAATCAGCCCCAGCATTTT CASRGPGGGNQPQHF
TRBJ1-2 TRBV12-3/TRBV12-4 NA NA TGTGCCAGCAGCATCAAAAACTATGGCTACACCTTC CASSIKNYGYTF
TRBJ1-2 TRBV3-1/TRBV3-2 NA NA TGTGCCAGCAGCCAAGATCTAGGACCAGAGCAAGGCTACACCTTC CASSQDLGPEQGYTF
TRBJ1-2 TRBV6-1 NA NA TGTGCCAGCAGTGAAGTAAGAGGACCGGCCGCTGGCTACACCTTC CASSEVRGPAAGYTF
TRBJ1-2 TRBV5-1 NA NA TGCGCCAGCAGCTGGACGGACCGAGGGAATGGCTACACCTTC CASSWTDRGNGYTF
TRBJ1-1 TRBV18 NA NA TGTGCCAGCTCACCTCTGGGGCCGGACAAAGCTTTCTTT CASSPLGPDKAFF
TRBJ1-3 TRBV20-1 NA NA TGCAGTGCTAGTTCACATTACAGGGACTCTGGAAACACCATATATTTT CSASSHYRDSGNTIYF
TRBJ1-2 TRBV27 NA NA TGTGCCAGCAGTTCTCATATGAGCACTAACTATGGCTACACCTTC CASSSHMSTNYGYTF
TRBJ1-6 TRBV4-1 once TRBD1 TGCGCCAGCAGCCAGACAGGGGATGCGCATAATTCACCCCTCCACTTT CASSQTGDAHNSPLHF
TRBJ2-2 TRBV3-1/TRBV3-2 NA NA TGTGCCAGCCGATCGCATGGGTTCCCCGGGGAGCTGTTTTTT CASRSHGFPGELFF
TRBJ1-2 TRBV7-2 NA NA TGTGCCAGCAGCTTCGTAACAGGGCTTGCCTCTAACTATGGCTACACCTTC CASSFVTGLASNYGYTF
TRBJ1-2 TRBV27 once NA TGTGCCAGCAGAGACGGACAGACTAACTATGGCTACACCTTC CASRDGQTNYGYTF
TRBJ1-1 TRBV19 NA NA TGTGCCAGTAGTAAGGCCGGCCGGGCCACTGAAGCTTTCTTT CASSKAGRATEAFF